This is a list of T cell receptor beta chains from one sample in a study of CXCR3-negative and CXCR3-positive naive CD8 T cells. After re-calling the 5' RACE reads, TCRdb lists one entry per CDR3 protein, DNA absent. The listing records fewer than 60,000 distinct CDR3 sequences. The specimen sequenced was naive CXCR3- CD8+ T cells from blood. Source of these receptors: a human donor in good health. Some clones in this sample may be carry-over from other donors' samples. Each CDR3 is given with its conserved first and last residue. Fields, in order: V gene, CDR3 length, J gene, CDR3 protein.

v_gene: TRBV4-2
len: 13
j_gene: TRBJ2-7
CDR3aa: CASSQDSGGEQYF

v_gene: TRBV20-1
len: 13
j_gene: TRBJ1-5
CDR3aa: CSASEDHYQPQHF

v_gene: TRBV4-1
len: 17
j_gene: TRBJ1-6
CDR3aa: CASSQHSGPEPNSPLHF

v_gene: TRBV29-1
len: 15
j_gene: TRBJ2-1
CDR3aa: CSVQRDRGGGNEQFF

v_gene: TRBV20-1
len: 13
j_gene: TRBJ1-2
CDR3aa: CSARGDGDYGYTF

v_gene: TRBV29-1
len: 12
j_gene: TRBJ2-5
CDR3aa: CSAFRVQETQYF

v_gene: TRBV7-9
len: 11
j_gene: TRBJ2-7
CDR3aa: CASSSIREQYF

v_gene: TRBV28
len: 21
j_gene: TRBJ2-1
CDR3aa: CASSLRASGGTPGGGYNEQFF

v_gene: TRBV6-2/TRBV6-3
len: 15
j_gene: TRBJ2-3
CDR3aa: CASSYSGGAADTQYF

v_gene: TRBV9
len: 14
j_gene: TRBJ1-1
CDR3aa: CASTLQVDNTEAFF

v_gene: TRBV7-9
len: 13
j_gene: TRBJ2-7
CDR3aa: CASSPVDQYEQYF

v_gene: TRBV3-1
len: 19
j_gene: TRBJ1-1
CDR3aa: CASSLNFGTAIRLNTEAFF

v_gene: TRBV7-9
len: 14
j_gene: TRBJ2-1
CDR3aa: CASLGSGGTNEQFF

v_gene: TRBV7-9
len: 14
j_gene: TRBJ2-7
CDR3aa: CASSHRDRPYEQYF

v_gene: TRBV28
len: 14
j_gene: TRBJ2-3
CDR3aa: CASSFDRVVDTQYF

v_gene: TRBV12-3/TRBV12-4
len: 13
j_gene: TRBJ1-1
CDR3aa: CASSLTWGTEAFF

v_gene: TRBV7-3
len: 15
j_gene: TRBJ2-1
CDR3aa: CASSLVTAPWGEQFF

v_gene: TRBV14
len: 13
j_gene: TRBJ1-1
CDR3aa: CASSLSSNTEAFF

v_gene: TRBV12-3/TRBV12-4
len: 17
j_gene: TRBJ1-2
CDR3aa: CASRSAPGGEGNYGYTF

v_gene: TRBV3-1
len: 15
j_gene: TRBJ2-7
CDR3aa: CASSQEGGQGGEQYF

v_gene: TRBV28
len: 15
j_gene: TRBJ2-7
CDR3aa: CASSLTAGGAYEQYF

v_gene: TRBV28
len: 11
j_gene: TRBJ2-3
CDR3aa: CATRSGGDQYF

v_gene: TRBV6-1
len: 14
j_gene: TRBJ2-7
CDR3aa: CASRSGTSIYEQYF

v_gene: TRBV15
len: 16
j_gene: TRBJ1-4
CDR3aa: CATSRDVGWGPEKLFF

v_gene: TRBV10-3
len: 15
j_gene: TRBJ2-5
CDR3aa: CAISAGDRRQETQYF

v_gene: TRBV6-2/TRBV6-3
len: 17
j_gene: TRBJ2-1
CDR3aa: CASRPSTTAKVVNEQFF

v_gene: TRBV29-1
len: 13
j_gene: TRBJ2-7
CDR3aa: CSVAAGRPYEQYF

v_gene: TRBV27
len: 15
j_gene: TRBJ2-1
CDR3aa: CASSLAGLAGNEQFF

v_gene: TRBV28
len: 14
j_gene: TRBJ2-7
CDR3aa: CASTAGTGAYEQYF

v_gene: TRBV27
len: 11
j_gene: TRBJ1-2
CDR3aa: CASRALHGYTF

v_gene: TRBV28
len: 15
j_gene: TRBJ2-1
CDR3aa: CASSLSLGERDEQFF

v_gene: TRBV12-2
len: 17
j_gene: TRBJ2-4
CDR3aa: CASRNDRASLAKNIQYF

v_gene: TRBV28
len: 14
j_gene: TRBJ2-7
CDR3aa: CATAEPGNYYEQYF

v_gene: TRBV29-1
len: 12
j_gene: TRBJ1-1
CDR3aa: CSVEQENTEAFF

v_gene: TRBV6-5
len: 13
j_gene: TRBJ1-2
CDR3aa: CASSPGTGTGYTF

v_gene: TRBV5-1
len: 14
j_gene: TRBJ2-1
CDR3aa: CASSPYRALIEQFF

v_gene: TRBV29-1
len: 17
j_gene: TRBJ2-7
CDR3aa: CSVERGESARAYETQYF

v_gene: TRBV11-2
len: 19
j_gene: TRBJ2-1
CDR3aa: CASIDLPRGVAGRDNEQFF

v_gene: TRBV2
len: 16
j_gene: TRBJ2-3
CDR3aa: CASSELGTADTDTQYF

v_gene: TRBV28
len: 14
j_gene: TRBJ1-1
CDR3aa: CASRLLEGGTEAFF

v_gene: TRBV10-1
len: 15
j_gene: TRBJ1-1
CDR3aa: CATSEGQGPNTEAFF

v_gene: TRBV6-5
len: 12
j_gene: TRBJ2-1
CDR3aa: CASRPGKGEQFF

v_gene: TRBV20-1
len: 16
j_gene: TRBJ2-1
CDR3aa: CSATSSGGPSYNEQFF

v_gene: TRBV21-1
len: 16
j_gene: TRBJ2-3
CDR3aa: CASSKAQGLPPGTQYF

v_gene: TRBV5-1
len: 15
j_gene: TRBJ2-2
CDR3aa: CASSASGTLSGELFF

v_gene: TRBV29-1
len: 15
j_gene: TRBJ1-1
CDR3aa: CGVLLSPSGDTEAFF

v_gene: TRBV5-6
len: 14
j_gene: TRBJ2-1
CDR3aa: CASSLGLAGNEQFF

v_gene: TRBV6-5
len: 15
j_gene: TRBJ1-2
CDR3aa: CASTYWRGGNYGYTF

v_gene: TRBV29-1
len: 15
j_gene: TRBJ2-1
CDR3aa: CSVDFGRGPYNEQFF